Listed here is a single TCR beta chain. This sample was taken from a study of CD8 T cells in Susac syndrome. Reverse transcription of roughly 0.45 to 1 ug RNA used random hexamers. TCRdb re-called the immunoSEQ multiplex PCR reads with MiXCR, one entry per CDR3 protein. Among roughly 160,000 distinct CDR3 sequences listed, roughly 95% were seen once. Germline CDR1 is MNHEY and CDR2 is SVGEGT. Trimming pared 2 bases from V and 10 bases from J, leaving 23 bases between. This CDR3 contains 16 residues. The sequenced sample was CD4+ T cells from PBMCs. J is TRBJ1-2 and V is TRBV6-2 or TRBV6-3; D not certain. This receptor was obtained from a human donor with Susac syndrome. CDR3 sequence: CASSYGEYNPAMDYTF. The CDR3 DNA follows: TGTGCCAGCAGTTACGGCGAGTATAACCCCGCGATGGACTACACCTTC.